This entry is about one T cell receptor beta chain. Germline CDR1 is LGHNT and CDR2 is FRNRAP. Trimming removed 3 bases from V and 5 bases from J; junction bases left unmatched: 15. This CDR3 spans 19 amino acids. This entry belongs to a study of blood T cell repertoires in COVID-19. As for the study in general: Samples came from the United States, Italy and Spain, spanning acute and convalescent COVID-19. Sources were T cells, B-cell-depleted T cells, or PBMCs; the material itself was cDNA or gDNA.

As handled by the study authors: Reference gene primers were amplified, and this amplification served to estimate nucleated cell counts. The assay was immunoSEQ multiplex PCR, and TCRdb's table has in-frame clones only and misses some. V, J and clone size are those of that table, while D and trimming were read from the DNA. This sample carries just under 65,000 clones, 80% to 90% of them seen once, and the ten largest clones take about 1.1%. The receptor was derived from a man in his forties or fifties with acute or convalescent COVID-19. V and J are TRBV12-5 and TRBJ2-3, with 12 nucleotides matching TRBD2. Sequences were obtained from peripheral blood. In nucleotides, the CDR3 is TGTGCTAGTGGTTTTTTTCCTAGCGGGGGGGCCGGGGAAAGAGATACGCAGTATTTT. Translated: CASGFFPSGGAGERDTQYF.